What follows are 13 T cell receptor beta chains derived from one specimen sequenced in a study of blood T cell repertoires in COVID-19. The repertoire was sequenced with immunoSEQ multiplex PCR; TCRdb's copy has only in-frame clones and lacks some. Of 400,000 to 450,000 clones in the sample, approximately 90% were seen once. The specimen sequenced was PBMCs or T cells enriched from blood (not recorded which). The source is a man younger than 45 who had recovered from COVID-19.

This rearrangement joins TRBV3-1 (or the pseudogene TRBV3-2) to TRBJ2-1; D may be TRBD2 (5 bases). This CDR3 has 15 residues. The germline V gene encodes CDR1 LGHDT and CDR2 YNNKEL (reference sequence). Trimming took 3 bases from V and 4 from J, leaving 13 bases between them. DNA of the CDR3: TGTGCCAGCAGCCACACAAAGGACTGGTACAATGAGCAGTTCTTC. Amino acids: CASSHTKDWYNEQFF.

The chain combines TRBV5-1 with TRBJ1-1; 7 nucleotides match TRBD1. CDR3 length equals 15 residues. V trimming: 0 bases; J trimming: 4 bases; junction bases outside the gene matches: 6. Germline loops: CDR1 SGHRS, CDR2 YFSETQ. CDR3 bases: TGCGCCAGCAGCTTGGGAGAGGGGGCAGGCACTGAAGCTTTCTTT. It encodes CASSLGEGAGTEAFF.

A note on this clone: Other DNA sequences of this sample code for an identical CDR3. V and J are TRBV6-5 and TRBJ1-1; perhaps TRBD1 as D (6 bases). CDR3 length: 12 residues. The germline V gene has CDR1 MNHEY and CDR2 SVGAGI. Deletions cut 9 bases from V and 0 bases from J, with 8 bases between. The CDR3 DNA sequence: TGTGCCAGTAAGGGGGTGAACACTGAAGCTTTCTTT. This codes for CASKGVNTEAFF.

The chain employs TRBV5-1 and TRBJ1-1, with 10 nucleotides matching TRBD1. This CDR3 is 15 amino acids long. Germline V gives CDR1 SGHRS, CDR2 YFSETQ. V lost 3 bases, J lost 8 bases, and 10 bases stayed unmatched. The CDR3 sequence: CASSYLTGGAWEAFF. CDR3 DNA: TGCGCCAGCAGCTACTTGACAGGGGGCGCGTGGGAAGCTTTCTTT.

The rearrangement joins TRBV11-3 to TRBJ2-1; TRBD2 matches 12 bases. CDR1 and CDR2 (germline): SGHNT, YENEEA. This CDR3 comprises 13 residues. V lost 5 bases and J lost 10; bases outside the gene matches: 3. The CDR3 nucleotides are TGTGCCAGCAGCCACCTAGCGGGAGGGGAGCAGTTCTTC. As protein: CASSHLAGGEQFF.

To note about this clone: Other DNA sequences in this sample translate to the same CDR3. J is TRBJ2-7 and V is TRBV18; D is unresolved. Trimming left V 2 bases short and J 2 bases short, with 4 bases between. This CDR3 spans 12 amino acids. Germline V gene data show CDR1 as KGHSH and CDR2 as LQKENI. CDR3 in amino acids: CASSPSAYEQYF. For the CDR3, the DNA is TGTGCCAGCTCACCATCAGCCTACGAGCAGTACTTC.

The chain uses TRBV7-8 and TRBJ1-2; D remains unclear. Trimming took 1 base from V and 4 from J, leaving 10 bases between them. The germline CDR1 and CDR2 sequences are SGHVS and FQNEAQ. This CDR3 region has 14 residues. The CDR3 sequence: CASSLGSTGYGYTF. The CDR3 DNA is TGTGCCAGCAGCTTAGGCTCGACGGGCTATGGCTACACCTTC.

The V and J genes are TRBV19 and TRBJ1-5, with 10 nucleotides matching TRBD1. The V gene's germline CDR1 is LNHDA and CDR2 SQIVND (reference sequence). Trimming cost V 7 bases and J 7 bases; bases outside gene matches: 7. The CDR3 covers 14 residues. The CDR3 bases are TGTGCCAGTACCAGACAGGGGGCAAACCAGCCCCAGCATTTT. This sequence encodes CASTRQGANQPQHF.

The V and J genes are TRBV4-1 and TRBJ2-2; 8 bases agree with TRBD2. V was pared by 1 base and J by 1 base, with 8 bases of the junction left unmatched. Germline CDR1 is MGHRA and CDR2 is YSYEKL. The CDR3 contains 18 residues. The CDR3 region has the DNA TGCGCCAGCAGCCAAGGGGGAGGACTAGCTTTGAACACCGGGGAGCTGTTTTTT. Translating gives CASSQGGGLALNTGELFF.

The chain employs TRBV6-5 and TRBJ2-7, with 11 bases fitting TRBD1. The CDR3 loop spans 15 amino acids. Germline trimming cut 6 bases from V and 8 bases from J; bases unmatched to any gene: 12. Germline CDR1 reads MNHEY; CDR2 reads SVGAGI. The CDR3 DNA sequence: TGTGCCAGCAGCTCGACCGGGACAGGGGGTGTAAAGCAGTACTTC. This encodes CASSSTGTGGVKQYF.

This chain uses TRBV6-5 with TRBJ2-3, with TRBD1 matching over 9 bases. This CDR3 contains 15 residues. Germline CDR1 is MNHEY and CDR2 is SVGAGI. Unmatched junction bases numbered 6, after V lost 5 bases and J lost 3 bases. Here the CDR3 DNA reads TGTGCCAGCAGTCTCGGACAGGGGAGGACAGATACGCAGTATTTT. Protein sequence: CASSLGQGRTDTQYF.

V usage is TRBV15 and J usage is TRBJ1-2, with TRBD1 identical over 7 bases. The CDR3 runs 14 residues. The junction had 7 bases not matched to a gene; V was cut back by 5 bases and J by 4 bases. Germline assignment: CDR1 LNHNV and CDR2 YYDKDF (reference sequence). The CDR3 is CATSGLGGPYGYTF. The CDR3 nucleotides are TGTGCCACCAGCGGCCTAGGGGGCCCCTATGGCTACACCTTC.

V gene TRBV12-3 or TRBV12-4 combines with J gene TRBJ1-1; no firm D call. This CDR3 is built from 12 residues. The germline V and J ends were trimmed by 1 base and 4 bases, with 4 bases remaining between them. CDR3 amino acids: CASSLVATEAFF. CDR3 coding DNA: TGTGCCAGCAGTTTAGTGGCCACTGAAGCTTTCTTT.